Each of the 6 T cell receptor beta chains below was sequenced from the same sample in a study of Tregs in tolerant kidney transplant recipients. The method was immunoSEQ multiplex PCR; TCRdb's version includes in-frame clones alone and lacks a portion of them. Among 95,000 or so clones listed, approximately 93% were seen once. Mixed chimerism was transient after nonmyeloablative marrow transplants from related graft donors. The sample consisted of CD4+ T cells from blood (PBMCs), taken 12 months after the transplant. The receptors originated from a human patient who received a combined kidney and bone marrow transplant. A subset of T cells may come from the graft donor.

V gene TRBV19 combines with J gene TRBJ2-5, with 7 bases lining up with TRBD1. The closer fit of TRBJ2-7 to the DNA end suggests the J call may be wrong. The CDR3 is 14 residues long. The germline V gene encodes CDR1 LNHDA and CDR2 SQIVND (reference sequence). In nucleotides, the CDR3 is TGTGCCAGTAGTATTGGGACAGTAGTCTACGAGCAGTACTTC. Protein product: CASSIGTVVYEQYF.

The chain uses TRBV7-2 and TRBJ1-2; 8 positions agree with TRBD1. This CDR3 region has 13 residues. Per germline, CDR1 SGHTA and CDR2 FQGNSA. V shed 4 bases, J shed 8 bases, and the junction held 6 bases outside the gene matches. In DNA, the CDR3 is TGTGCCAGCAGCTCCTCGACAGGGGTAGGCTACACCTTC. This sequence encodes CASSSSTGVGYTF.

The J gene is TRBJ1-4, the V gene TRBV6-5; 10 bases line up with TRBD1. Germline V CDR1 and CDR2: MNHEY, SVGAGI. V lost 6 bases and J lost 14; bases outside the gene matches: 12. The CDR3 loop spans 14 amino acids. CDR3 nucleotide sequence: TGTGCCAGCAGCCCGACAGGGGGCGAAGGGGGGCTGTTTTTT. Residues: CASSPTGGEGGLFF.

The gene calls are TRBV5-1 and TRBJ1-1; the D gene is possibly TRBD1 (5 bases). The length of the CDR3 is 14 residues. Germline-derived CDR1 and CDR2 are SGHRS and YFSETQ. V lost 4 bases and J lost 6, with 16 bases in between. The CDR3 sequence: CASSLLQATSEAFF. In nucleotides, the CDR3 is TGCGCCAGCAGCCTACTACAGGCTACCTCTGAAGCTTTCTTT.

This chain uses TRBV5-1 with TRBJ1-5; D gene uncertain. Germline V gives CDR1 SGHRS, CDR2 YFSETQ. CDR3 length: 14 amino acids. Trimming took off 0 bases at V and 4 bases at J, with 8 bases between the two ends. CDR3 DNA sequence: TGCGCCAGCAGCTTGGGAGGGAATAATCAGCCCCAGCATTTT. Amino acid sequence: CASSLGGNNQPQHF.

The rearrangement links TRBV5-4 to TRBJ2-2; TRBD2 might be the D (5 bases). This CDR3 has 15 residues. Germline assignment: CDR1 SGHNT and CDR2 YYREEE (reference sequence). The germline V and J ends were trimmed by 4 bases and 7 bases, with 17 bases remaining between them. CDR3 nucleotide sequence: TGTGCCAGCAGCCACGAGGGATTGGTGGTCGGGGAGCTGTTTTTT. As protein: CASSHEGLVVGELFF.